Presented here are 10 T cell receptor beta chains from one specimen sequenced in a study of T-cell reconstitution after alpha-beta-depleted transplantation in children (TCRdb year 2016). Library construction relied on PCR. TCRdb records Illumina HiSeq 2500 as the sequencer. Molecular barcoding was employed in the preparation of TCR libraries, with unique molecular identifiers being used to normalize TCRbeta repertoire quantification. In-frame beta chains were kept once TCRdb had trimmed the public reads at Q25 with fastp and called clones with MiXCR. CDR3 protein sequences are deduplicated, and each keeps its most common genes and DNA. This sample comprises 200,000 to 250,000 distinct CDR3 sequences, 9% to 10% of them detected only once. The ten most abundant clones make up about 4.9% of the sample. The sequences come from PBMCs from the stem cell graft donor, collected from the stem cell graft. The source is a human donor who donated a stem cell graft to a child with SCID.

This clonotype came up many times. CDR3 in DNA: TGCGCCAGCAGCCCCCTACAAGGAGCGGGGGGCAATGAGCAGTTCTTC. It specifies CASSPLQGAGGNEQFF. V is TRBV5-1 and J is TRBJ2-1; 9 bases line up with TRBD2. This CDR3 contains 16 residues. With V trimmed by 4 bases and J by 6 bases, 11 bases remained unmatched. In germline, CDR1 is SGHRS, CDR2 YFSETQ.

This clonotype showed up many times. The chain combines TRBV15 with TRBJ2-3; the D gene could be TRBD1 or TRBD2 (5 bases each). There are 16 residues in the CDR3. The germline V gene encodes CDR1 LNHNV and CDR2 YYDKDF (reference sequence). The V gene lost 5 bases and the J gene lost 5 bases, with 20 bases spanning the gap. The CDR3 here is CATSSLNGETVDTQYF. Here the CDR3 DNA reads TGTGCCACCAGCTCCTTAAACGGGGAGACAGTAGATACGCAGTATTTT. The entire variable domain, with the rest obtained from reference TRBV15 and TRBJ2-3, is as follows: DAMVIQNPRYQVTQFGKPVTLSCSQTLNHNVMYWYQQKSSQAPKLLFHYYDKDFNNEADTPDNFQSRRPNTSFCFLDIRSPGLGDTAMYLCATSSLNGETVDTQYFGPGTRLTVL.

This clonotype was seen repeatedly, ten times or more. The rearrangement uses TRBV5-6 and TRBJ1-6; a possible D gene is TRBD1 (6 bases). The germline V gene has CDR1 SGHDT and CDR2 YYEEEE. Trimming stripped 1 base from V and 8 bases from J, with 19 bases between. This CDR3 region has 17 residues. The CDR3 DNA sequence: TGTGCCAGCAGCTTGTCGGGGAAGGGGGTTCTGCATTCACCCCTCCACTTT. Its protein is CASSLSGKGVLHSPLHF.

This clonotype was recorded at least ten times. Written as DNA, the CDR3 is TGTGCCAGCAGCTGGGGACCAGGGGACACAGATACGCAGTATTTT. Amino acid sequence: CASSWGPGDTDTQYF. J is TRBJ2-3 and V is TRBV5-6; a possible D gene is TRBD1 (6 bases). CDR1 is SGHDT and CDR2 is YYEEEE in the germline V gene. Trimming removed 3 bases at V and 2 bases at J, with 13 bases between. This CDR3 has 15 residues.

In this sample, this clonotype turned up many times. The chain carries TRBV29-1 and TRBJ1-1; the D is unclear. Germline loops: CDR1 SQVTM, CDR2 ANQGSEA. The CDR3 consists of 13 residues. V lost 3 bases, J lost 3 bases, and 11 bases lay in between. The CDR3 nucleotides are TGCAGCGTTGATTCAGGTGGGGACACTGAAGCTTTCTTT. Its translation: CSVDSGGDTEAFF.

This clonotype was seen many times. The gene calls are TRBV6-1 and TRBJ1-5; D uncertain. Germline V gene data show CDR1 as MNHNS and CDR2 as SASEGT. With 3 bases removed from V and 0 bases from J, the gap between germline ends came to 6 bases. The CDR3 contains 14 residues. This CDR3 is CASSDTHSNQPQHF. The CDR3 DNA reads TGTGCCAGCAGTGACACCCATAGCAATCAGCCCCAGCATTTT.

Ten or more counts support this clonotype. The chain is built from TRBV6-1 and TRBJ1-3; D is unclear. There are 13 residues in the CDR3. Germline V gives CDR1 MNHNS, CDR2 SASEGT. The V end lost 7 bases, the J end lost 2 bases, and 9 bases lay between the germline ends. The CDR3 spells CASMREAGNTIYF. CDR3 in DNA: TGTGCCAGCATGAGGGAAGCTGGAAACACCATATATTTT.

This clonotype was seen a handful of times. Written as DNA, the CDR3 is TGTGCCAGCAGTGGGGCCGGGCACTCCTACGAGCAGTACTTC. Translating it yields CASSGAGHSYEQYF. The V call is TRBV28, the J call TRBJ2-7; TRBD1 is a possible D gene (5 bases). Germline V gene data show CDR1 as MDHEN and CDR2 as SYDVKM. This CDR3 contains 14 residues. Trimming took 5 bases from V and 0 from J, leaving 11 bases between them.

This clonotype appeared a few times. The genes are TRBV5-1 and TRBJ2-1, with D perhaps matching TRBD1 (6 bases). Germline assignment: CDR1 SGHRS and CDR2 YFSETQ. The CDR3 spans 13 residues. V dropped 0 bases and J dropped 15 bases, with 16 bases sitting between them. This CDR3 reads CASSLGDTRTGFF. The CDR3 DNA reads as TGCGCCAGCAGCTTGGGGGACACCCGGACGGGGTTCTTC.

Written as DNA, the CDR3 is TGTGCCAGCAGTGAAGCGGGGGGGAACACTGAAGCTTTCTTT. Protein: CASSEAGGNTEAFF. The rearrangement joins TRBV6-1 to TRBJ1-1; perhaps TRBD1 as D (5 bases). This CDR3 comprises 14 residues. CDR1 is MNHNS, CDR2 SASEGT, per germline. The ends were cut back, 0 bases at V and 1 base at J, with 6 bases in the middle.